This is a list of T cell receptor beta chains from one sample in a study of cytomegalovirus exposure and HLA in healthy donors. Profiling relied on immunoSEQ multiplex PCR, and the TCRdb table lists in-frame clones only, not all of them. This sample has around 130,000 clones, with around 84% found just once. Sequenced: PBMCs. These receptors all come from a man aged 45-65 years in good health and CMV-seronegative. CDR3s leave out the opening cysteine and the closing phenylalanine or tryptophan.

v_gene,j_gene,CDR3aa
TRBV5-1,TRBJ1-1,ASSEQTGNTEAF
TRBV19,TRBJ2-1,ASSIVRGGSYNEQF
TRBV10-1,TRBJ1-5,ASRCPNQPQH
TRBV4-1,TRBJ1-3,ASSQGRGFGNTIY
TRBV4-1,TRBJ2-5,ASSQGERGGLYQETQY
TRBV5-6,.,ASSPTAASYEQY
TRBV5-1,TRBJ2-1,ASRVQEAYNEQF
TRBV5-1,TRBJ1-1,ASSWDSYTEAF
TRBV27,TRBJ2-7,ASSPGLAYEQY
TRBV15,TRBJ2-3,ATSRDLGAGGSDTQY
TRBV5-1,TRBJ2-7,ASSIGGYEQY
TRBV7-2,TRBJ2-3,ASSLTTRDTQY
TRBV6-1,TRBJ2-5,ASSEEVWAKASEQY
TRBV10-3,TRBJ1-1,AISEDRDTEAF
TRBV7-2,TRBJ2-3,ASSLEGAGGLHLDTQY
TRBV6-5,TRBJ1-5,ATGQGVDQPQH
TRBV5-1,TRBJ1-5,ASALTGAGNQPQH
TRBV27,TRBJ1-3,ASSRIGPQGNTIY
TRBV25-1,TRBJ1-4,ASRVSGTVNEKLF
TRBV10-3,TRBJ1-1,AISESPPGEMNTEAF
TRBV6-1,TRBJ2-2,ASQLAGMNTGELF
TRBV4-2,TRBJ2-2,ASSQDVSGGAVGELF
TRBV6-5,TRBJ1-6,ATTPGRSYNSPLH
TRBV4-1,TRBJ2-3,ASGPQGIGTDTQY
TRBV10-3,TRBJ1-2,AISPSGTGLREGYT
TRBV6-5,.,ASSGTVTYEQY
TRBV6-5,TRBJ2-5,ASSYTGQGGETQY
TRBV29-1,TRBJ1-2,SVYQGGAIGYT
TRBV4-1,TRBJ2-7,ASSQGASGGIYEQY
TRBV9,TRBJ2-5,ASSPNQETQY
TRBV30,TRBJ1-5,ARRRGYQPQH
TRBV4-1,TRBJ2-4,ASSQVGDRVTPKTLNIQY
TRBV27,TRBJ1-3,ASSGAGSGNTIY
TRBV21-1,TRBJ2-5,ATHDRGRGETQY
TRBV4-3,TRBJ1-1,ASSQMAGGAEAF
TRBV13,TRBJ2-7,ASSWGQGVKEQY
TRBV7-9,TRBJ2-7,ASSPGSRNEQY
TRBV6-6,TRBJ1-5,ASSYSPTGGQPQH
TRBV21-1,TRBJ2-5,ASSTITSGGLETQY
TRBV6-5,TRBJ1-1,ARRRQAF
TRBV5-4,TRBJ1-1,ATNPGQGVMNTEAF
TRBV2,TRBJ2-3,ASSDSGGDNTDTQY
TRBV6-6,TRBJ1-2,ASSYVQGHGYT
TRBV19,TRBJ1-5,ASSILRGSPASNQPQH
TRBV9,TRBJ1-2,ASSARGTAGYT